This T cell receptor beta chain was obtained from a study of T cell clonality in common variable immunodeficiency. Study-wide results and limits: Reportedly, TCR beta sequences from common variable immunodeficiency showed fewer deletions and N-nucleotide insertions. CVID subjects shared fewer TCRbeta clones than healthy controls did.

TCRdb's copy holds only in-frame clones and misses some; the assay was immunoSEQ multiplex PCR. The data show more than 20,000 clones, with none appearing a single time. Diagnosis required reduced IgG, IgA and/or IgM with specific antibody deficiency. The trim removed 0 bases at V and 6 bases at J, leaving 7 bases unmatched. CDR1 is SGHAT and CDR2 is FQNNGV in the germline V gene. The CDR3 has 15 residues. Points on this clone: Its specificity is unknown. The observed sequence ends 3 residues before the CDR3 terminus, with the missing tail filled in from the germline J gene.

V is TRBV11-2 and J is TRBJ1-2; 7 nucleotides align to TRBD1. Sequencing was performed on peripheral blood mononuclear cells. This receptor was identified in a human donor with common variable immunodeficiency. CDR3 bases read: TGTGCCAGCAGCTTAGACTGGGACAGTGGGAATGGC. It specifies CASSLDWDSGNG. The whole CDR3 region reads CASSLDWDSGNGYTF.